This is a list of T cell receptor beta chains from one sample in a study of PD-1 blockade in classical Hodgkin lymphoma. Clones were read by immunoSEQ multiplex PCR, and TCRdb kept only the in-frame ones, dropping some. The table lists tens of thousands of clones, around 80% of them singletons. Sequences were derived from peripheral blood mononuclear cells (PBMCs), sampled before the fourth cycle of nivolumab. The receptors originated from a human donor with classical Hodgkin lymphoma. CDR3s include the opening cysteine and the closing phenylalanine or tryptophan. Each record gives: D gene, clone size, V gene, J gene, CDR3 protein, CDR3 DNA. A D gene is named only where the DNA matches it firmly. Size is stated for part of the rows, as once, few or many counts, or as a class when the clone is expanded.

TRBD1,once,TRBV10-3,TRBJ2-6,CANRDRLSGANVLTF,TGTGCCAACCGGGACAGACTCTCTGGGGCCAACGTCCTGACTTTC
NA,NA,TRBV6-5,TRBJ2-7,CASRTGLNTYEQYF,TGTGCCAGCAGGACGGGACTCAACACCTACGAGCAGTACTTC
TRBD2,NA,TRBV5-1,TRBJ2-5,CASSPLMGLAGEGGTQYF,TGCGCCAGCAGCCCTCTCATGGGGCTAGCGGGAGAGGGTGGGACCCAGTACTTC
NA,NA,TRBV5-1,TRBJ2-4,CASSLGGLGDIQYF,TGCGCCAGCAGCTTGGGTGGCCTAGGGGACATTCAGTACTTC
NA,NA,TRBV7-9,TRBJ1-2,CASSFSNYGYTF,TGTGCCAGCAGCTTCTCGAACTATGGCTACACCTTC
NA,few,TRBV29-1,TRBJ2-1,CSTEGPYNEQFF,TGCAGCACCGAGGGCCCCTACAATGAGCAGTTCTTC
TRBD1,many,TRBV19,TRBJ2-2,CASSRRGTGGGTGELFF,TGTGCCAGTAGTAGGCGAGGGACAGGGGGCGGCACCGGGGAGCTGTTTTTT
TRBD2,NA,TRBV19,TRBJ2-5,CASSIELASMETQYF,TGTGCCAGTAGTATAGAACTAGCGAGTATGGAGACCCAGTACTTC
NA,NA,TRBV7-2,TRBJ1-5,CASSLAVQSNQPQHF,TGTGCCAGCAGCTTAGCGGTTCAGTCCAATCAGCCCCAGCATTTT
NA,NA,TRBV10-3,TRBJ2-6,CATTPRTSGANVLTF,TGTGCCACCACCCCGCGGACCTCTGGGGCCAACGTCCTGACTTTC
NA,NA,TRBV10-3,TRBJ2-5,CAPQRQIGAGTQYF,TGTGCCCCCCAACGGCAGATCGGAGCGGGGACCCAGTACTTC
TRBD2,once,TRBV29-1,TRBJ2-7,CSVRLAGAYYEQYF,TGCAGCGTGAGACTAGCGGGCGCGTACTACGAGCAGTACTTC
NA,NA,TRBV6-1,TRBJ1-5,CANNQPQHF,TGTGCCAACAATCAGCCCCAGCATTTT
NA,few,TRBV6-6,TRBJ2-6,CASSTSEAGANVLTF,TGTGCCAGCAGTACCTCGGAAGCGGGGGCCAACGTCCTGACTTTC
NA,NA,TRBV30,TRBJ2-5,CAWSATETQYF,TGTGCCTGGAGTGCTACAGAGACCCAGTACTTC
NA,NA,TRBV19,TRBJ2-5,CASSTEGETQYF,TGTGCCAGTAGTACTGAGGGAGAGACCCAGTACTTC
NA,NA,TRBV5-1,TRBJ2-5,CASSLTWGIQETQYF,TGCGCCAGCAGCTTGACCTGGGGGATTCAAGAGACCCAGTACTTC
TRBD2,once,TRBV10-3,TRBJ2-3,CAISGKSGRGDTQYF,TGTGCCATCAGTGGGAAAAGCGGGAGGGGAGATACGCAGTATTTT
NA,NA,TRBV29-1,TRBJ2-3,CSVIGWGLGTDTQYF,TGCAGCGTCATCGGCTGGGGACTGGGTACAGATACGCAGTATTTT
NA,NA,TRBV19,TRBJ2-2,CASWGALTGELFF,TGTGCCAGTTGGGGAGCTCTCACCGGGGAGCTGTTTTTT
TRBD1,NA,TRBV20-1,TRBJ1-2,CSAKGAKGYTF,TGCAGTGCTAAGGGGGCGAAGGGCTACACCTTC
TRBD2,NA,TRBV5-1,TRBJ2-1,CASSWGTSGYNEQFF,TGCGCCAGCAGCTGGGGGACTAGCGGCTACAATGAGCAGTTCTTC
NA,NA,TRBV5-1,TRBJ2-7,CASTRTWTSYEQYF,TGCGCCAGCACCCGGACATGGACTTCCTACGAGCAGTACTTC
NA,NA,TRBV5-4,TRBJ2-1,CASSNGWVIHNEQFF,TGTGCCAGCAGCAATGGGTGGGTTATCCACAATGAGCAGTTCTTC
TRBD2,NA,TRBV4-3,TRBJ2-1,CASSQEGLGTSGYNEQFF,TGCGCCAGCAGCCAAGAGGGTCTTGGGACTAGCGGGTACAATGAGCAGTTCTTC
TRBD1,few,TRBV19,TRBJ1-5,CASSRDRGNQPQHF,TGTGCCAGTAGTAGGGACAGGGGCAATCAGCCCCAGCATTTT
NA,NA,TRBV6-5,TRBJ1-1,CASSPIFPGSTEAFF,TGTGCCAGCAGTCCGATCTTTCCAGGGTCGACTGAAGCTTTCTTT
NA,NA,TRBV9,TRBJ2-7,CASSVSGQPYEQYF,TGTGCCAGCAGCGTATCGGGACAACCCTACGAGCAGTACTTC
NA,NA,TRBV9,TRBJ2-1,CASSAVNSAYNEQFF,TGTGCCAGCAGCGCCGTGAACTCAGCCTACAATGAGCAGTTCTTC
NA,NA,TRBV5-1,TRBJ2-5,CASSLAGAASQETQYF,TGCGCCAGCAGCTTGGCCGGGGCAGCCAGTCAAGAGACCCAGTACTTC
NA,NA,TRBV28,TRBJ1-1,CASSLWAEAFF,TGTGCCAGCAGTTTATGGGCTGAAGCTTTCTTT
NA,NA,TRBV6-5,TRBJ2-3,CASSYSMLGVSDTQYF,TGTGCCAGCAGTTACTCGATGTTGGGGGTTTCAGATACGCAGTATTTT
NA,NA,TRBV4-3,TRBJ2-7,CASSQEIPGQMLEQYF,TGCGCCAGCAGCCAAGAGATACCCGGACAGATGCTCGAGCAGTACTTC
NA,many,TRBV4-2,TRBJ2-7,CASSLNPTYEQYF,TGTGCCAGCAGCCTCAACCCCACCTACGAGCAGTACTTC
TRBD1,few,TRBV7-9,TRBJ1-2,CASSLAGKRGLDGYTF,TGTGCCAGCAGCTTAGCTGGGAAGAGGGGGCTCGATGGCTACACCTTC
NA,few,TRBV10-2,TRBJ1-2,CASSETAYGYTF,TGCGCCAGCAGTGAGACAGCGTATGGCTACACCTTC
NA,few,TRBV5-1,TRBJ1-3,CASSLNRGTGNTIYF,TGCGCCAGCAGCTTGAATCGCGGGACTGGAAACACCATATATTTT
TRBD2,NA,TRBV10-3,TRBJ2-3,CASTSGGADTQYF,TGTGCCTCTACCAGCGGGGGCGCAGATACGCAGTATTTT